This TCR beta chain is from a study of cytomegalovirus exposure and HLA in healthy donors. Primers included in the PCR were 60 Vbeta and 13 Jbeta primers. The method was immunoSEQ multiplex PCR; TCRdb's version includes in-frame clones alone and lacks a portion of them. Of about 140,000 clones listed, approximately 82% are singletons. The CDR3 length is 15 residues. Germline V gene lookup returns CDR1 MNHEY and CDR2 SVGAGI. V gave up 0 bases and J gave up 4 bases, with 9 bases separating them. This clone appeared a single time. Sequencing input: PBMCs. The clonotype comes from a man aged 18 to 30 in good health and CMV-seropositive. This sequence joins TRBV6-5 and TRBJ2-2; D possibly corresponds to TRBD2 (6 bases). The CDR3 sequence: CASSYSRGFTGELFF. The CDR3 DNA is TGTGCCAGCAGTTACTCGCGGGGATTCACCGGGGAGCTGTTTTTT.